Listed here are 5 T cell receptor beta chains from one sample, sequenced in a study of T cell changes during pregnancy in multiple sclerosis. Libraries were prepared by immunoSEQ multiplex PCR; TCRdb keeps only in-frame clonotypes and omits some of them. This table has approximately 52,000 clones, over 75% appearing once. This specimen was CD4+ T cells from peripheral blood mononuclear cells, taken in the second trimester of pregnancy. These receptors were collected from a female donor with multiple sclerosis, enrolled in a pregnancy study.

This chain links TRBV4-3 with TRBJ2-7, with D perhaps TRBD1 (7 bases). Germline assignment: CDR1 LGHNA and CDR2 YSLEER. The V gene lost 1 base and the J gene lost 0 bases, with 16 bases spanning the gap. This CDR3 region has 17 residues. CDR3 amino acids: CASSQVVGGTDSYEQYF. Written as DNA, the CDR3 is TGCGCCAGCAGCCAAGTGGTAGGCGGGACAGACTCCTACGAGCAGTACTTC.

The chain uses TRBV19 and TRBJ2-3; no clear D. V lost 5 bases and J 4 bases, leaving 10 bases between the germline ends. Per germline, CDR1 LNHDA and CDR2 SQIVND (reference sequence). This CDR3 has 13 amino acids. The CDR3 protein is CASSLQESDTQYF. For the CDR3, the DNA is TGTGCCAGTAGTCTCCAAGAGTCAGATACGCAGTATTTT.

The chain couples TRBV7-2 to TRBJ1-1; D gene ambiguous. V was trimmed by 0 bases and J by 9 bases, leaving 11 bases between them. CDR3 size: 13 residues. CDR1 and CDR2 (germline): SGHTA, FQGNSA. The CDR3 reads CASSLARGSQAFF. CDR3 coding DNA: TGTGCCAGCAGCTTAGCGCGAGGGAGCCAAGCTTTCTTT.

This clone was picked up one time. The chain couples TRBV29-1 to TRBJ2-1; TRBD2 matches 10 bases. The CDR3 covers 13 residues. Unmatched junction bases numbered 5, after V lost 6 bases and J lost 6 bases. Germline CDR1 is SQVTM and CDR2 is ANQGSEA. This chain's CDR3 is CSVRGTSANEQFF. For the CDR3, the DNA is TGCAGCGTCCGCGGGACTAGCGCCAATGAGCAGTTCTTC.

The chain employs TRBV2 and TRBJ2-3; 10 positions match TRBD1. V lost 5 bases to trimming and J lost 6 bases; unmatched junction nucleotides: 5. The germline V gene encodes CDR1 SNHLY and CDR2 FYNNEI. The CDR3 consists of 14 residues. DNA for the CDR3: TGTGCCAGCAGTCAACGGGACAGGGGCGATACGCAGTATTTT. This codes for CASSQRDRGDTQYF.